This T cell receptor beta chain stems from a study of T cell clones after liver transplantation (dated by TCRdb to about 2019). In the study overall: The samples were obtained from ITN030ST, a randomized trial that attempted immunosuppression withdrawal within 2 years after liver transplantation. Of the 8 liver transplant recipients making up the studied cohort, 3 were classified as tolerant and 5 as non-tolerant. Tolerance meant complete immunosuppression withdrawal for at least one year without liver enzymes rising beyond twice the upper limit of normal. Of the eight recipients, a few were HCV-positive, while the remaining recipients had been transplanted for non-autoimmune, non-viral indications. As an antigen-independent comparator for donor-reactive sequences, third party-reactive TCRbeta sequences were also identified from pre-transplant MLRs. Donor-reactive T cell clones were identified by TCRbeta sequencing after a pre-transplant mixed lymphocyte reaction and then tracked in post-transplant blood. Until randomization at 12-24 months post-transplant, subjects were given standard immunosuppression, with no induction therapy. Blood samples were collected pre-transplant, pre-randomization before withdrawal, and post-randomization after either complete withdrawal or failed withdrawal.

About this clone: Its antigen remains unidentified. The input lacks base qualities; no much larger clone sits a single base away.

Broader findings and caveats from the paper: Without allograft tissue specimens, donor-reactive T cells may have migrated into the graft rather than being deleted. When repertoire turnover was accounted for, significantly reduced detection of donor-reactive sequences was found in 7 of 8 subjects for CD4 and in 8 of 8 subjects for CD8. The conclusions were preliminary, being limited by small, heterogeneous patient numbers and by non-standardized post-transplant time points. In two subjects, low numbers of available donor cells limited the measurable donor-reactive repertoire. A significant post-transplant decrease in circulating donor-reactive CD4 TCRbeta sequences was observed in most of the 8 subjects, irrespective of tolerance or HCV status. A greater decline was seen for donor-reactive sequences than for third party-reactive sequences, suggesting partial antigen-specific deletion unrelated to withdrawal success.

Using immunoSEQ, frozen genomic DNA was subjected to high-throughput TCRbeta CDR3 sequencing, a process that included PCR amplification, mapping, bias correction and internal controls. As for how the authors treated the data: Only productive rearrangements were retained, and each unique TCRbeta sequence was defined by its CDR3 nucleotide sequence together with its V and J gene. A sequence counted as donor-reactive only if the sequence showed at least 5-fold expansion in CFSE-low cells compared with unstimulated pre-transplant cells and had a frequency of at least 0.01%. Minimum frequency thresholds were set for each subject on the basis of the unstimulated sample with the lowest template count, so that a detection power of at least 90% was ensured. Jensen-Shannon divergence between the top 1000 TCRbeta sequences post- versus pre-transplant served as the measure of repertoire turnover. Changes in detection of donor-reactive sequences were assessed with two-sided Fisher's exact tests. Here the immuneACCESS table is served through TCRdb, limited to in-frame sequences with V and J called. Missing clones are a known gap in these copies; in checked studies unresolved V genes cover under half, and the rest lacks a known reason. The V and J calls and the clone size are those of that table, but D and trimming were determined from the DNA. The sample table shows tens of thousands of clones, and around 93% are seen once. The ten largest clones add up to 0.75% to 1% of the sample.

CDR1 and CDR2 (SQVTM, ANQGSEA) derive from the germline V gene. Reading from cysteine to phenylalanine, the CDR3 counts 14 amino acids. Only the CDR3 region is kept as DNA, spanning 42 bases read in frame from base 1. V ends up 3 bases short and J 3 bases short, with an unmatched junction base count of 5. Thawed unstimulated PBMCs were stained for CD3, CD4 and CD8 and FACS-sorted into CD3+CD4+ and CD3+CD8+ populations. All 8 studied subjects were randomized to immunosuppression withdrawal. The Qiagen DNeasy Blood and Tissue Kit was used to isolate genomic DNA. The TCR was taken from a human patient who received a liver transplant. Because of the transplant, the T cells may be the graft donor's rather than the patient's own. The sequence joins TRBV29-1 to TRBJ1-1, and 9 junctional nucleotides match TRBD1. The sequencing here drew on CD4+ T cells from blood, taken nearly 26 months after liver transplant. This receptor has the CDR3 CSVDAGTGHTEAFF. The DNA sequence reads TGCAGCGTTGACGCCGGGACAGGGCACACTGAAGCTTTCTTT.